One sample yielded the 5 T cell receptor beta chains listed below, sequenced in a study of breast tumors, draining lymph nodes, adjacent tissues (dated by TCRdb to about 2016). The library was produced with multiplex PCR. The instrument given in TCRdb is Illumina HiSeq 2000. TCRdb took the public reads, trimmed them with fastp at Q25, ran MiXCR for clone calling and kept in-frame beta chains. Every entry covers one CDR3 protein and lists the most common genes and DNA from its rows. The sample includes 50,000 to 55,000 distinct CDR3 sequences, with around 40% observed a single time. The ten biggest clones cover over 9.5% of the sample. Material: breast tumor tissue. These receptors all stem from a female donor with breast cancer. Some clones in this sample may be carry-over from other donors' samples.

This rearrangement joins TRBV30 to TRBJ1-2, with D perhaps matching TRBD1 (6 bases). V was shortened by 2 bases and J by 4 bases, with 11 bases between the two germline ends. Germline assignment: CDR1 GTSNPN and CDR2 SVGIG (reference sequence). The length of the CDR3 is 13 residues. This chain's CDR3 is CAWSRGGGYGYTF. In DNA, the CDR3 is TGTGCCTGGAGTCGGGGAGGGGGCTATGGCTACACCTTC.

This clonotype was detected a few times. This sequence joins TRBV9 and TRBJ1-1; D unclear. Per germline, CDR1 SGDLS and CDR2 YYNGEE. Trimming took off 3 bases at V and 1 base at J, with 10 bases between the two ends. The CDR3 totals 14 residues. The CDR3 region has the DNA TGTGCCAGCAGCGCGGGATGGGGGAACACTGAAGCTTTCTTT. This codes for CASSAGWGNTEAFF.

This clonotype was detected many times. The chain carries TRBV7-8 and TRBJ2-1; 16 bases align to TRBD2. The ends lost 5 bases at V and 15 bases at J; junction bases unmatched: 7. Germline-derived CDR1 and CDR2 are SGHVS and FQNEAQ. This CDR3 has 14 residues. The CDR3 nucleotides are TGTGCCAGCAGCCGTGGGACTAGCGGGAGGGTCCTGTTCTTC. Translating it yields CASSRGTSGRVLFF.

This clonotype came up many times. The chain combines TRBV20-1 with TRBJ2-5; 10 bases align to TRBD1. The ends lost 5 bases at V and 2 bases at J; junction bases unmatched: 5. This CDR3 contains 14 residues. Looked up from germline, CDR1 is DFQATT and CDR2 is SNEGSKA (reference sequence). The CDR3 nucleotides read TGCAGTGCTGACCCGGGACAGGGGCAAGAGACCCAGTACTTC. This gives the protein CSADPGQGQETQYF.

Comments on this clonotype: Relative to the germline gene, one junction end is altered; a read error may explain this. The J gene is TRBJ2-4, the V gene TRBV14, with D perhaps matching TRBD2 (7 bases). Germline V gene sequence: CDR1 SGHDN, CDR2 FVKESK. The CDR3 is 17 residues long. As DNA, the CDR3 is TGTGCCAGCAGCCAAGGGAACAGGGCGGGAGCCAAAACCATTCAGTACTTC. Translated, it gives CASSQGNRAGAKTIQYF.